These T cell receptor beta chains were read from a single sample in a study of T cell responses to AZD1222 COVID-19 vaccine. Data came from immunoSEQ multiplex PCR; TCRdb stores just in-frame clones and leaves some out. The sample records 85,000 to 120,000 clones, around 90% being singletons. The sample consisted of peripheral blood, taken 28 days after the second AZD1222 dose. These receptors all come from an adult who received the AZD1222 COVID-19 vaccine. The CDR3 runs from the conserved cysteine through the conserved F or W. A D gene is named only where the DNA matches it firmly. Only part of the rows carry a size: once, few, many, or a class if the clone is expanded.

v_call,d_call,clone_size,j_call,cdr3_length,cdr3_nt,cdr3_aa
TRBV18,.,.,TRBJ1-6,17,TGTGCCAGCTCGCGAGAACAGTGGAGCTCCTATAATTCACCCCTCCACTTT,CASSREQWSSYNSPLHF
TRBV14,.,.,TRBJ1-6,17,TGTGCCAGCAGCGAACAGGGCTTTTTGAGGGATGATTCACCCCTCCACTTT,CASSEQGFLRDDSPLHF
TRBV5-1,.,.,TRBJ1-6,13,TGCGCCGGCGAGGTGGGTAAGAGATCACCCCTCCACTTT,CAGEVGKRSPLHF
TRBV9,.,.,TRBJ1-2,16,TGTGCCAGCAGCGTAGCAGCAAGTTCCCAAAACTATGGCTACACCTTC,CASSVAASSQNYGYTF
TRBV6-5,TRBD2,.,TRBJ2-5,15,TGTGCCAGCAGTTTAGCGGGGGAAGGGAAAGAGACCCAGTACTTC,CASSLAGEGKETQYF
TRBV2,.,.,TRBJ1-6,13,TGTGCCGGCCAGGTAGGGGATAATTCACCCCTCCACTTT,CAGQVGDNSPLHF
TRBV7-8,.,.,TRBJ2-5,15,TGTGCCAGCAGCTTAAATGTGGACAGCCAAGAGACCCAGTACTTC,CASSLNVDSQETQYF
TRBV11-2,.,.,TRBJ1-2,15,TGTGCCAGCAGCTTGTTCGGTTCTGACGGCTATGGCTACACCTTC,CASSLFGSDGYGYTF
TRBV7-2,.,.,TRBJ2-7,16,TGTGCCAGCAGCTTATATAGCAGGACAGCTTCCTACGAGCAGTACTTC,CASSLYSRTASYEQYF
TRBV2,.,.,TRBJ1-4,15,TGTGCCAGCAGCAAAAGCGAGGGGGTCGGTGAAAAACTGTTTTTT,CASSKSEGVGEKLFF
TRBV6-5,TRBD1,.,TRBJ1-2,14,TGTGCCAGCAAGGGGACAGGGGAGAGTGATGGCTACACCTTC,CASKGTGESDGYTF
TRBV14,TRBD1,once,TRBJ1-1,15,TGTGCCAGCAGGCACACCGGGACAGTGAACACTGAAGCTTTCTTT,CASRHTGTVNTEAFF
TRBV19,TRBD2,.,TRBJ2-3,16,TGTGCCACTAAACTAGCGGGGTCTGGGGGCACAGATACGCAGTATTTT,CATKLAGSGGTDTQYF
TRBV7-9,.,.,TRBJ2-3,15,TGTGCCAGCAGCTTACGGCAGACCAGCACAGATACGCAGTATTTT,CASSLRQTSTDTQYF
TRBV6-5,.,.,TRBJ1-4,14,TGTGCCAGCAGTTACGCAGGGATTAATGAAAAACTGTTTTTT,CASSYAGINEKLFF
TRBV6-2/TRBV6-3,.,.,TRBJ2-2,11,TGTGCCAGCAGTTACCCCGGGGAGCTGTTTTTT,CASSYPGELFF
TRBV7-2,TRBD1,.,TRBJ1-5,16,TGTGCCAGCAGCCCAGGGACAGGGCGGAGCAATCAGCCCCAGCATTTT,CASSPGTGRSNQPQHF
TRBV5-4,.,.,TRBJ1-2,15,TGTGCCAGCAGCAGAGGGGGGCTAAACAGAGGGGGCTACACCTTC,CASSRGGLNRGGYTF
TRBV7-2,.,.,TRBJ1-1,15,TGTGCCAGCAGCTTAGTCGGGGGGACGGGCACTGAAGCTTTCTTT,CASSLVGGTGTEAFF
TRBV7-9,.,once,TRBJ1-5,15,TGTGCCAGCAGCTCAACCGACGGAACTAATCAGCCCCAGCATTTT,CASSSTDGTNQPQHF
TRBV3-1/TRBV3-2,.,once,TRBJ1-2,13,TGTGCCAGCAGCCCCGCTCAGGGATTTGGCTACACCTTC,CASSPAQGFGYTF
TRBV20-1,.,.,TRBJ2-7,14,TGCAGTGCTAGTGGCCCAACTCTGGGCCACGAGCAGTACTTC,CSASGPTLGHEQYF
TRBV19,.,.,TRBJ1-3,15,TGTGCCAGTAGTTTATCTCCAGGAACCGGAAACACCATATATTTT,CASSLSPGTGNTIYF
TRBV5-4,TRBD1,.,TRBJ2-7,16,TGTGCCAGCAGCTTGGCATTAGGGACAGAGGCCTACGAGCAGTACTTC,CASSLALGTEAYEQYF
TRBV15,TRBD1,.,TRBJ1-4,16,TGTGCCACCAGCAGATCCGGGACAGGGTCTAATGAAAAACTGTTTTTT,CATSRSGTGSNEKLFF
TRBV3-1/TRBV3-2,.,once,TRBJ1-6,13,TGTGCCAGCAGCCAAGCTAATAATTCACCCCTCCACTTT,CASSQANNSPLHF
TRBV18,.,.,TRBJ2-7,14,TGTGCCAGCTCGCCGCGGGACATATCCTACGAGCAGTACTTC,CASSPRDISYEQYF
TRBV5-4,.,.,TRBJ2-7,14,TGTGCCAGCAGCTCGACAGTACTTACCTACGAGCAGTACTTC,CASSSTVLTYEQYF
TRBV14,.,.,TRBJ1-4,15,TGTGCCAGCAGCCAAGATATTGGATCAAATGAAAAACTGTTTTTT,CASSQDIGSNEKLFF
TRBV7-9,TRBD1,.,TRBJ2-7,13,TGTGCCAGCAGTCCCCGACAGGGAAGGGAGCAGTACTTC,CASSPRQGREQYF
TRBV7-2,.,.,TRBJ1-2,14,TGTGCCAGCAGCTTAGCGGAGAGGGCCGGCGGGTACACCTTC,CASSLAERAGGYTF
TRBV18,.,.,TRBJ1-6,15,TGTGCCAGCTCGACTTCGAGGGGCGCCAATTCACCCCTCCACTTT,CASSTSRGANSPLHF
TRBV19,.,.,TRBJ2-7,13,TGTGCCAGTAGTATAACAGCGTCCTACGAGCAGTACTTC,CASSITASYEQYF
TRBV3-1/TRBV3-2,TRBD1,.,TRBJ2-5,15,TGTGCCAGCAGCCAAGAGGGACAGGGGAAAGAGACCCAGTACTTC,CASSQEGQGKETQYF